Following are 10 T cell receptor beta chains from one sample sequenced in a study of blood T cell repertoires in COVID-19. Here immunoSEQ multiplex PCR was the method, and the copy in TCRdb shows in-frame clones only, minus some. The sample records over 200,000 clones, 75% to 90% being singletons. Sequenced sample: PBMCs or T cells enriched from blood (not recorded which). Receptor source: a woman in her forties or fifties who had recovered from COVID-19.

This chain joins TRBV7-9 and TRBJ2-3, with a possible D match to TRBD2 (6 bases). The CDR3 has 14 residues. The V and J ends lost 5 bases and 1 base respectively, with 10 bases between them. CDR1 and CDR2 from the germline V gene are SEHNR and FQNEAQ (reference sequence). The CDR3: CASSRGTGTDTQYF. CDR3 DNA sequence: TGTGCCAGCAGCCGGGGGACGGGCACAGATACGCAGTATTTT.

The chain has TRBV11-3 and TRBJ2-1, with 13 bases lining up with TRBD2. The V gene end was trimmed by 6 bases and the J gene end by 7 bases; junction bases not matched to a gene: 6. In germline, CDR1 is SGHNT, CDR2 YENEEA. CDR3 length: 15 amino acids. This CDR3 reads CASSFPGLAGNEQFF. The CDR3 DNA sequence: TGTGCCAGCAGTTTTCCGGGACTAGCGGGAAATGAGCAGTTCTTC.

The chain links TRBV23-1 to TRBJ2-7, with a weak D call TRBD2 (6 bases). TRBV23-1 is sorted into the ORF group, with uncertain function. CDR3 length: 14 residues. V lost 8 bases and J 3 bases, leaving 17 bases between the germline ends. The CDR3 spells CASVPGTSVYEQYF. For the CDR3, the DNA is TGCGCCAGCGTGCCCGGGACTTCTGTCTACGAGCAGTACTTC.

The rearrangement links TRBV6-2 or TRBV6-3 to TRBJ2-1; D ambiguous. Between the trimmed V and J ends, which lost 3 bases and 10 bases, there was a span of 10 bases. CDR1 and CDR2 (germline): MNHEY, SVGEGT. This CDR3 has 12 residues. The CDR3, as DNA: TGTGCCAGCAGTTATCCGCCGGTGGAGCAGTTCTTC. The encoded protein is CASSYPPVEQFF.

The chain employs TRBV7-3 and TRBJ1-1; a weak D match, TRBD1 (6 bases). The CDR3 covers 16 residues. The germline CDR1 and CDR2 sequences are SGHTA and FQGTGA. V was clipped by 5 bases and J by 1 base, with 17 bases between them. The CDR3 DNA sequence: TGTGCCAGCAGCCCGATGGCGGGGGCAGGGAACACTGAAGCTTTCTTT. Protein sequence: CASSPMAGAGNTEAFF.

There are a few counts of this clone. The rearrangement uses TRBV7-9 and TRBJ2-7, with 8 bases identical to TRBD2. This CDR3 contains 14 residues. V lost 3 bases to trimming and J lost 3 bases; unmatched junction nucleotides: 4. Germline CDR1 is SEHNR and CDR2 is FQNEAQ (reference sequence). CDR3 sequence: CASSLSGRGYEQYF. In DNA form, the CDR3 reads TGTGCCAGCAGCTTGAGCGGGAGAGGCTACGAGCAGTACTTC.

This clone showed up just once. V usage is TRBV6-5 and J usage is TRBJ1-4; 7 bases are a match to TRBD1. Germline V gene lookup returns CDR1 MNHEY and CDR2 SVGAGI. The V gene end was trimmed by 4 bases and the J gene end by 8 bases; junction bases not matched to a gene: 7. The CDR3 extends over 14 amino acids. The CDR3 region is CASSSDREGEKLFF. Written as DNA, the CDR3 is TGTGCCAGCAGTTCCGACAGGGAAGGGGAAAAACTGTTTTTT.

Only one count was recorded for this clone. The chain links TRBV27 to TRBJ2-7, with 9 bases fitting TRBD1. The trim removed 4 bases at V and 2 bases at J, leaving 3 bases unmatched. The CDR3 has 14 residues. Germline V gives CDR1 MNHEY, CDR2 SMNVEV (reference sequence). CDR3 coding DNA: TGTGCCAGCAGTTGGACAGGGGTAGCCTACGAGCAGTACTTC. Translating gives CASSWTGVAYEQYF.

The rearrangement uses TRBV7-9 and TRBJ1-5; the D gene is possibly TRBD1 (6 bases). The ends were cut back, 5 bases at V and 3 bases at J, with 11 bases in the middle. This CDR3 has 14 amino acids. Germline CDR1 SEHNR, CDR2 FQNEAQ (reference sequence). CDR3 amino acids: CASSPWDTNQPQHF. The CDR3 region has the DNA TGTGCCAGCAGCCCCTGGGACACCAATCAGCCCCAGCATTTT.

The V and J genes are TRBV5-5 and TRBJ2-7; D not resolved. Per the germline V gene, CDR1 is SGHKS and CDR2 is YYEKEE (reference sequence). V was pared by 0 bases and J by 3 bases, with 7 bases between. The CDR3 is 13 amino acids. CDR3 protein: CASSLGHLYEQYF. Here the CDR3 DNA reads TGTGCCAGCAGCTTGGGACACCTCTACGAGCAGTACTTC.